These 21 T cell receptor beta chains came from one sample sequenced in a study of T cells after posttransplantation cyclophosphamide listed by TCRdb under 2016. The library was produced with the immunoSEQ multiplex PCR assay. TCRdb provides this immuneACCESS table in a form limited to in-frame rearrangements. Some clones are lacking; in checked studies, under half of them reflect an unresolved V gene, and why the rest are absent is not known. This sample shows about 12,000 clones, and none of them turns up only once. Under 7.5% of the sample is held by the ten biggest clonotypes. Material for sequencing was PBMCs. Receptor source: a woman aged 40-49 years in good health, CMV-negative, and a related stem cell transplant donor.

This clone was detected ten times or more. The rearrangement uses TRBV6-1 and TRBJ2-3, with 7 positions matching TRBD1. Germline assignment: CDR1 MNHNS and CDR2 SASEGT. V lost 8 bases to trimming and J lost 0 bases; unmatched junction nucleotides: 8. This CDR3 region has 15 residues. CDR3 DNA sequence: TGTGCCAGCGGACGAGAGGGGGCTAGCACAGATACGCAGTATTTT. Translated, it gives CASGREGASTDTQYF.

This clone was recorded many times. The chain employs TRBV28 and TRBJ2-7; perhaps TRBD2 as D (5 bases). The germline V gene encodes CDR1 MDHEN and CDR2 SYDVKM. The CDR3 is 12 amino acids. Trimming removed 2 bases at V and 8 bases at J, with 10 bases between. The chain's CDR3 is CASSLGLPQQYF. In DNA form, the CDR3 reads TGTGCCAGCAGTTTAGGACTTCCTCAGCAGTACTTC.

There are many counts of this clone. DNA of the CDR3: TGTGCCAGCAGTTATTCACGAGGACTGTTGGCCACTGAAGCTTTCTTT. Protein: CASSYSRGLLATEAFF. The chain carries TRBV6-5 and TRBJ1-1; no clear D gene. The length of the CDR3 is 16 residues. V lost 3 bases and J 4 bases, leaving 18 bases between the germline ends. Germline CDR1 reads MNHEY; CDR2 reads SVGAGI.

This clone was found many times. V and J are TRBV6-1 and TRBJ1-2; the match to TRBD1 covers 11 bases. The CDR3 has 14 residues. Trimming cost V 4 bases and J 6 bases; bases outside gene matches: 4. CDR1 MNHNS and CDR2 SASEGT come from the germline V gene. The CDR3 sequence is CASSGTGGLNGYTF. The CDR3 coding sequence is TGTGCCAGCAGTGGGACAGGGGGCTTAAATGGCTACACCTTC.

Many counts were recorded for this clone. The CDR3 nucleotides are TGTGCCAGCAGCTGGACAGGGGAGGGTGGTCAGCCCCAGCATTTT. This translates into CASSWTGEGGQPQHF. The gene calls are TRBV5-5 and TRBJ1-5; TRBD1 matches 9 bases. Germline V lookup: CDR1 SGHKS, CDR2 YYEKEE (reference sequence). This CDR3 region has 15 residues. The ends lost 3 bases at V and 6 bases at J; junction bases unmatched: 7.

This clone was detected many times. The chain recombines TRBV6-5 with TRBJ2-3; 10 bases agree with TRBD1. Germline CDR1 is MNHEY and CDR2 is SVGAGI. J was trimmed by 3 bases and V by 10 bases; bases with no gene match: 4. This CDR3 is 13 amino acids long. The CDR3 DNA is TGTGCCACCAGGACAGGGGGAACAGATACGCAGTATTTT. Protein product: CATRTGGTDTQYF.

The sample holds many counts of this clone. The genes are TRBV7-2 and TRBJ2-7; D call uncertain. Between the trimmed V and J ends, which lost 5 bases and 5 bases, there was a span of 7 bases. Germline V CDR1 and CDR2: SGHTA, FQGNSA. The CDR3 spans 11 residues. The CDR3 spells CASSDRNEQYF. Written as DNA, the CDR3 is TGTGCCAGCAGCGATAGAAACGAGCAGTACTTC. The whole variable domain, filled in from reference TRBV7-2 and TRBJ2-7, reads GAGVSQSPSNKVTEKGKDVELRCDPISGHTALYWYRQSLGQGLEFLIYFQGNSAPDKSGLPSDRFSAERTGGSVSTLTIQRTQQEDSAVYLCASSDRNEQYFGPGTRLTVT.

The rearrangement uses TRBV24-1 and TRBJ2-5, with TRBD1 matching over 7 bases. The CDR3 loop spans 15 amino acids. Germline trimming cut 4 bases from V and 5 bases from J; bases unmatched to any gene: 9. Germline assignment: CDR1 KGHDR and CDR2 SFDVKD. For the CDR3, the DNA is TGTGCCACCAGTGACCCCGGACAGGTCGCGGAGACCCAGTACTTC. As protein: CATSDPGQVAETQYF.

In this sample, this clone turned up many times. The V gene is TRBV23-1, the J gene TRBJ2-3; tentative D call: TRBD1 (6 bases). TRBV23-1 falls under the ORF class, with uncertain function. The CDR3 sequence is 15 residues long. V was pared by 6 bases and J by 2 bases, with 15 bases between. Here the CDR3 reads CASRPGHPLTDTQYF. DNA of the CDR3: TGCGCCAGCAGACCGGGACACCCACTCACAGATACGCAGTATTTT.

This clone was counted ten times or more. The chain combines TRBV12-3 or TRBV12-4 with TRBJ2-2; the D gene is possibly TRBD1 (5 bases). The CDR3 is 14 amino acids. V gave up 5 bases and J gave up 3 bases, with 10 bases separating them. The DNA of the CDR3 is TGTGCCAGCAGTCCCAGACAGTACACCGGGGAGCTGTTTTTT. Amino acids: CASSPRQYTGELFF.

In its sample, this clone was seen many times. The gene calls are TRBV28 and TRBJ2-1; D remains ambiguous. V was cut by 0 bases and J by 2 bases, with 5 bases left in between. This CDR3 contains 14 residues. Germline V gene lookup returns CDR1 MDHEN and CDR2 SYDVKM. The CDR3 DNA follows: TGTGCCAGCAGTTTATGGGGCACCTACAATGAGCAGTTCTTC. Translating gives CASSLWGTYNEQFF.

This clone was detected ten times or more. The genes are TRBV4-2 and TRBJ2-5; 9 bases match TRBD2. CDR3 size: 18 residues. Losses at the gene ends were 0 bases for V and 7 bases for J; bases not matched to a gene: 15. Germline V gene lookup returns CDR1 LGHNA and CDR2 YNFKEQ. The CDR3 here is CASSQDRKASGVGGTQYF. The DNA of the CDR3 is TGTGCCAGCAGCCAAGATAGGAAGGCTAGCGGGGTCGGGGGGACCCAGTACTTC.

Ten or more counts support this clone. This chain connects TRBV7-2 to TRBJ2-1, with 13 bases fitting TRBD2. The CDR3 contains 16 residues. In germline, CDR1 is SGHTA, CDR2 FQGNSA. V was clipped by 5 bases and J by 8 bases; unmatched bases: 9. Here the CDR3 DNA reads TGTGCCAGCAGCCCCCCGGGACTAGCGGGATTAGATGAGCAGTTCTTC. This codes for CASSPPGLAGLDEQFF.

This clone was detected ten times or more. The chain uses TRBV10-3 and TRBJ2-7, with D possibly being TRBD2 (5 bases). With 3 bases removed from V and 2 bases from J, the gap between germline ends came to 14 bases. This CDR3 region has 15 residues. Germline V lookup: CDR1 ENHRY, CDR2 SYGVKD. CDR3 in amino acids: CAISDKPDGAYEQYF. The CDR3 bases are TGTGCCATCAGTGACAAACCGGACGGGGCCTACGAGCAGTACTTC.

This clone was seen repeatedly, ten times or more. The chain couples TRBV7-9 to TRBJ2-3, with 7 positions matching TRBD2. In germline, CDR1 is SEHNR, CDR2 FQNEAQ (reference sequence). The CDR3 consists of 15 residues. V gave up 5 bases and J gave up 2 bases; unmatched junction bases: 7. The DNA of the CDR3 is TGTGCCAGCAGCCCCGGGGGGACCCACACAGATACGCAGTATTTT. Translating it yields CASSPGGTHTDTQYF.

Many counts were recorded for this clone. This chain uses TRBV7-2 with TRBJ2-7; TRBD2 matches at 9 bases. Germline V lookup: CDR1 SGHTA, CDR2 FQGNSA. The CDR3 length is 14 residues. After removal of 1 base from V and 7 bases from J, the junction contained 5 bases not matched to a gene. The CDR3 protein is CASSLVGLAGEQYF. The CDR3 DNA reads TGTGCCAGCAGCTTAGTTGGTCTAGCGGGGGAGCAGTACTTC.

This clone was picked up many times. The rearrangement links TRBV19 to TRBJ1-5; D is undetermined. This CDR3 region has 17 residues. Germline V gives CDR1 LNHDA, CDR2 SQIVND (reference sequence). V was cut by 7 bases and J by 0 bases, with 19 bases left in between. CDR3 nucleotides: TGTGCCAGTAATAAAAATCTCCCAGTTTATAGCAATCAGCCCCAGCATTTT. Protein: CASNKNLPVYSNQPQHF.

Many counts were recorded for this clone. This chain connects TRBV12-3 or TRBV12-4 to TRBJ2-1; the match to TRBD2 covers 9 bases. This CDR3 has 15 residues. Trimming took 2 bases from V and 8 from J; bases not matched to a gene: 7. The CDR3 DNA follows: TGTGCCAGCAGTTTAAAACTAGCGGGTTTCCATGAGCAGTTCTTC. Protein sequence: CASSLKLAGFHEQFF.

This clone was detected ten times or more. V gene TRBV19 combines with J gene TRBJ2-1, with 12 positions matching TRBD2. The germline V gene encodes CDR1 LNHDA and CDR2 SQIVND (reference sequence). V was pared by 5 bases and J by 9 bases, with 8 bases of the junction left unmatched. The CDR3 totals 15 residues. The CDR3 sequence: CASSPGTSGLVEQFF. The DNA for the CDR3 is TGTGCCAGTAGTCCCGGGACTAGCGGGTTAGTTGAGCAGTTCTTC.

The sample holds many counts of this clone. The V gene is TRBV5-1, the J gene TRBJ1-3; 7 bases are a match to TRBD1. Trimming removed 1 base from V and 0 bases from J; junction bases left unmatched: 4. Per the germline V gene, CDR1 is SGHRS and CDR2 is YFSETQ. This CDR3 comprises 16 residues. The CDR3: CASSLKGADSGNTIYF. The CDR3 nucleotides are TGCGCCAGCAGCTTGAAGGGGGCCGACTCTGGAAACACCATATATTTT.

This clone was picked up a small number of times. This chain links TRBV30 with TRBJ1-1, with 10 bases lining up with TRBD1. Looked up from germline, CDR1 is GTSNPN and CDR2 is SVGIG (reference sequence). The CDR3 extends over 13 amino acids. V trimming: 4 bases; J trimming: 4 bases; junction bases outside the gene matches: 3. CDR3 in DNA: TGTGCCTGGACCGGGACAGGGGCCACTGAAGCTTTCTTT. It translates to CAWTGTGATEAFF.